Many counts were recorded for the clone carrying this TCR beta chain. As yet, its antigen is unknown. Mismatch with germline at one junction end may stem from a read error. No patient received treatment before thyroid surgery. This record comes from a study of metastatic and nonmetastatic thyroid tumors. Study-wide results and caveats: For both blood and tumor, malignant thyroid tumors reportedly showed significantly higher TCR beta diversity than benign nodules did.

Original handling: In papillary thyroid cancer, a distant-metastasis classifier was built using CDR3 differences across clinicopathological groups. MiXCR was used by TCRdb to re-call the PCR reads. Here the V and J calls rest on TCRdb's processing, not on the authors' analysis. The table has about 40,000 clones, approximately 10% seen once. This CDR3 comprises 12 residues. Germline V lookup: CDR1 SNHLY, CDR2 FYNNEI. This TCR was recovered from a female donor with papillary thyroid cancer or a benign thyroid nodule (not recorded which). Some clones in this sample may be carry-over from other donors' samples. The chain combines TRBV2 with TRBJ2-1; unclear D gene. Sequencing was performed on blood. The CDR3 DNA is TGTGCCACCAGTTACGGTAACAATGAGCAGTTCTTC. It translates to CATSYGNNEQFF.